One sample yielded the 26 T cell receptor beta chains listed below, sequenced in a study of T cell repertoires in cytomegalovirus infection. Their specific antigens are unknown. TCRdb reanalysed the reads using MiXCR and keeps one entry per CDR3 protein. This sample carries roughly 180,000 distinct CDR3 sequences, less than 25% of them seen once, and the ten largest clones take 25%. The sequencing used CD8+ T cells from cultured PBMCs, collected from culture after CMV antigen stimulation. All receptors derive from a human donor in good health (CMV status not recorded). Some clones in this sample may be carry-over from other donors' samples.

J is TRBJ2-6 and V is TRBV27; no firm D call. CDR1 and CDR2 (germline): MNHEY, SMNVEV (reference sequence). With 5 bases removed from V and 0 bases from J, the gap between germline ends came to 8 bases. The CDR3 is 15 residues long. The chain's CDR3 is CASSPGLSGANVLTF. The DNA of the CDR3 is TGTGCCAGCAGTCCGGGCCTCTCTGGGGCCAACGTCCTGACTTTC.

This chain uses TRBV6-1 with TRBJ2-5, with 14 bases that match TRBD2. The J segment lost 2 bases and the V segment lost 3 bases, leaving 8 bases of the junction unmatched. Germline V gene sequence: CDR1 MNHNS, CDR2 SASEGT. This CDR3 is built from 18 residues. The CDR3 DNA reads TGTGCCAGCAGTGACTTTGTGGGACTAGCGGGGGAACAAGAGACCCAGTACTTC. It codes for CASSDFVGLAGEQETQYF.

This clonotype showed up just a few times. The chain links TRBV28 to TRBJ2-2, with 9 bases matching TRBD2. CDR3 length: 18 amino acids. V lost 4 bases and J lost 4; bases outside the gene matches: 13. The V gene's germline CDR1 is MDHEN and CDR2 SYDVKM. CDR3 protein: CASSSRRAGGLRTGELFF. In DNA form, the CDR3 reads TGTGCCAGCAGTTCCCGGAGGGCGGGGGGGCTGCGCACCGGGGAGCTGTTTTTT.

This clonotype was seen a few times. The CDR3 here is CASSPRINSNQPQHF. For the CDR3, the DNA is TGTGCCAGCAGTCCAAGAATAAATAGCAATCAGCCCCAGCATTTT. The rearrangement links TRBV27 to TRBJ1-5; D unclear. The CDR3 has 15 amino acids. Germline values: CDR1 MNHEY, CDR2 SMNVEV (reference sequence). V dropped 5 bases and J dropped 0 bases, with 11 bases sitting between them.

This clonotype showed up just a few times. The chain joins TRBV6-2 or TRBV6-3 to TRBJ2-1, with 8 bases lining up with TRBD2. Unmatched junction bases numbered 11, after V lost 4 bases and J lost 3 bases. Germline CDR1 reads MNHEY; CDR2 reads SVGEGT. This CDR3 comprises 17 residues. The CDR3 DNA is TGTGCCAGCAGTTGGGGCCCAGCGGGGGCAATCTACAATGAGCAGTTCTTC. This sequence encodes CASSWGPAGAIYNEQFF.

In its sample, this clonotype was seen a few times. The chain combines TRBV12-3 or TRBV12-4 with TRBJ1-1; D is undetermined. Trimming removed 6 bases from V and 4 bases from J, with 9 bases in between. CDR3 length: 12 residues. CDR3 loop: CASRPLTTEAFF. The CDR3 DNA sequence: TGTGCCAGCAGACCCCTCACCACTGAAGCTTTCTTT.

The chain couples TRBV10-1 to TRBJ2-1; D remains unclear. This CDR3 is 16 amino acids long. V was cut by 2 bases and J by 0 bases, with 11 bases left in between. Germline CDR1 WNHNN, CDR2 SYGVQD (reference sequence). The CDR3 DNA follows: TGCGCCAGCAGTGAGGCATCCGGGCTCTCCTACAATGAGCAGTTCTTC. Protein product: CASSEASGLSYNEQFF.

A word on this clonotype: One junction end disagrees with the germline gene, perhaps due to a read error. V gene TRBV20-1 combines with J gene TRBJ2-2; D possibly matches TRBD1 or TRBD2 (6 bases each). The CDR3 length is 15 residues. Germline V CDR1 and CDR2: DFQATT, SNEGSKA (reference sequence). Here the CDR3 reads CSAAQGGTNTGELFF. The CDR3 nucleotides are TGCAGTGCTGCACAAGGGGGGACGAACACTGGGGAGCTGTTTTTT.

The chain recombines TRBV12-3 or TRBV12-4 with TRBJ2-1; possible D gene TRBD2, 7 bases. The CDR3 length is 15 residues. The V gene lost 6 bases and the J gene lost 8 bases, with 20 bases spanning the gap. CDR3 DNA: TGTGCCAGCAGCTATGGGGCGGGGGCTGGGTATGAGCAGTTCTTC. Translating gives CASSYGAGAGYEQFF.

The chain recombines TRBV27 with TRBJ1-1; D gene unclear. V gave up 2 bases and J gave up 1 base, with 11 bases separating them. Germline V lookup: CDR1 MNHEY, CDR2 SMNVEV (reference sequence). CDR3 length: 15 residues. The CDR3, as DNA: TGTGCCAGCAGTTTAGTACGTACCTCGAACACTGAAGCTTTCTTT. Its protein is CASSLVRTSNTEAFF.

This chain links TRBV20-1 with TRBJ2-7; D possibly uses TRBD1 or TRBD2 (5 bases each). Trimming cost V 0 bases and J 4 bases, with 10 bases left between them. The CDR3 is 13 amino acids. Germline V gives CDR1 DFQATT, CDR2 SNEGSKA (reference sequence). CDR3 region: CSARDNEGYEQYF. In DNA form, the CDR3 reads TGCAGTGCTAGAGATAATGAGGGGTACGAGCAGTACTTC.

The chain carries TRBV7-2 and TRBJ2-7, with D tentatively TRBD1 (6 bases). This CDR3 is 17 amino acids long. Germline V gene data show CDR1 as SGHTA and CDR2 as FQGNSA. The V end lost 3 bases, the J end lost 0 bases, and 18 bases lay between the germline ends. The CDR3 loop is CASSLRPGQTSSYEQYF. DNA for the CDR3: TGTGCCAGCAGCTTGCGTCCCGGACAGACTTCCTCCTACGAGCAGTACTTC.

The chain joins TRBV12-3 or TRBV12-4 to TRBJ1-1; D is perhaps TRBD1 (6 bases). The CDR3 is 14 residues long. The ends were cut back, 4 bases at V and 1 base at J, with 10 bases in the middle. The CDR3 region is CASSSGTPNTEAFF. Written as DNA, the CDR3 is TGTGCCAGCAGTTCCGGGACACCGAACACTGAAGCTTTCTTT.

This clonotype has a handful of counts. The rearrangement links TRBV11-1 to TRBJ2-6; D unclear. V was clipped by 5 bases and J by 17 bases, with 28 bases between them. This CDR3 comprises 16 residues. Germline V lookup: CDR1 SGHAT, CDR2 FQDESV (reference sequence). The CDR3 spells CASSPLSHKETQPVTF. The CDR3 DNA reads as TGTGCCAGCAGCCCCCTGTCTCACAAGGAAACTCAACCCGTGACTTTC.

V and J are TRBV7-6 and TRBJ1-4, with 7 bases that match TRBD1. J lost 12 bases, V lost 0 bases, and 10 bases had no gene match. Germline CDR1 and CDR2: SGHVS and FNYEAQ. The CDR3 sequence is 15 residues long. In nucleotides, the CDR3 is TGTGCCAGCAGCTTAGCTGGGACAGTCTTAGGGGAACTGTTTTTT. Translation gives CASSLAGTVLGELFF.

The genes are TRBV4-3 and TRBJ1-1; D might be TRBD1 (6 bases). The CDR3 consists of 13 residues. Between the trimmed V and J ends, which lost 8 bases and 6 bases, there was a span of 16 bases. Germline V lookup: CDR1 LGHNA, CDR2 YSLEER. CDR3: CASALGHLAEAFF. The CDR3 DNA follows: TGCGCCAGCGCCCTGGGACACCTAGCTGAAGCTTTCTTT.

Here the CDR3 DNA reads TGTGCCAGCAGCCAAGAAGTCTTTGGGGGCTCCTACAATGAGCAGTTCTTC. It translates to CASSQEVFGGSYNEQFF. The chain recombines TRBV3-1 with TRBJ2-1; D assignment may be TRBD1 or TRBD2 (5 bases each). The V end was cut by 0 bases, the J end by 0 bases, with 12 bases between. In germline, CDR1 is LGHDT, CDR2 YNNKEL (reference sequence). There are 17 residues in the CDR3.

The chain joins TRBV9 to TRBJ2-6, with 7 bases that match TRBD1. This CDR3 is built from 20 residues. J was trimmed by 0 bases and V by 0 bases; bases with no gene match: 12. The germline V gene has CDR1 SGDLS and CDR2 YYNGEE. DNA for the CDR3: TGTGCCAGCAGCGTAGTCGGGGACAGTCGTAGGTCCTCTGGGGCCAACGTCCTGACTTTC. Residues: CASSVVGDSRRSSGANVLTF.

V gene TRBV7-2 combines with J gene TRBJ2-1; 9 nucleotides line up with TRBD2. With 6 bases clipped from V and 0 bases from J, the junction kept 9 bases outside the gene matches. Germline CDR1 SGHTA, CDR2 FQGNSA. This CDR3 has 17 residues. The CDR3 sequence is CASRSSGVPSSYNEQFF. DNA of the CDR3: TGTGCCAGCAGATCTAGCGGGGTTCCGAGCTCCTACAATGAGCAGTTCTTC.

This clonotype was recorded a few times. This chain's CDR3 is CASWGGTAETQYF. For the CDR3, the DNA is TGTGCCAGCTGGGGAGGCACTGCGGAGACCCAGTACTTC. The V and J genes are TRBV6-1 and TRBJ2-5, with D perhaps matching TRBD2 (6 bases). Trimming removed 8 bases from V and 5 bases from J, with 15 bases in between. The CDR3 is made up of 13 amino acids. Germline loops: CDR1 MNHNS, CDR2 SASEGT.

The chain uses TRBV20-1 and TRBJ2-7, with 7 bases lining up with TRBD2. CDR3 length: 14 amino acids. V was clipped by 1 base and J by 4 bases; unmatched bases: 7. Looked up from germline, CDR1 is DFQATT and CDR2 is SNEGSKA (reference sequence). The CDR3 spells CSARGEGTWYEQYF. As DNA, the CDR3 is TGCAGTGCTAGAGGGGAGGGAACTTGGTACGAGCAGTACTTC.

In its sample, this clonotype was seen many times. The rearrangement links TRBV7-9 to TRBJ2-1, with 8 bases fitting TRBD2. Germline values: CDR1 SEHNR, CDR2 FQNEAQ (reference sequence). The V and J ends lost 3 bases and 5 bases, in that order; junction bases with no gene match: 6. The CDR3 is 15 amino acids. The CDR3 region is CASSFLAGRNNEQFF. The CDR3 bases are TGTGCCAGCAGCTTTCTAGCGGGCCGAAACAATGAGCAGTTCTTC.

The rearrangement links TRBV5-5 to TRBJ2-7, with a weak D call TRBD1 (6 bases). CDR1 and CDR2 (germline): SGHKS, YYEKEE (reference sequence). There are 12 residues in the CDR3. The V and J ends lost 8 bases and 0 bases respectively, with 9 bases between them. The CDR3 region is CASLGGSYEQYF. CDR3 DNA: TGTGCCAGTTTAGGGGGCTCCTACGAGCAGTACTTC.

This chain joins TRBV7-8 and TRBJ2-1, with TRBD1 identical over 9 bases. The CDR3 loop spans 15 amino acids. The V gene end was trimmed by 3 bases and the J gene end by 8 bases; junction bases not matched to a gene: 8. Germline V gene data show CDR1 as SGHVS and CDR2 as FQNEAQ. CDR3 sequence (DNA): TGTGCCAGCAGCTTCGGGACAGGGATTCATGATGAGCAGTTCTTC. Its translation: CASSFGTGIHDEQFF.

The table lists this clonotype with a count of one. The chain joins TRBV7-4 to TRBJ1-1; D ambiguous. The V and J ends lost 1 base and 4 bases respectively, with 13 bases between them. The CDR3 extends over 15 amino acids. Germline CDR1 and CDR2: SGHVT and SQSDAQ. CDR3 in DNA: TGTGCCAGCAGCTTAGAAGTCGCGGGTACCACTGAAGCTTTCTTT. Its translation: CASSLEVAGTTEAFF.

The chain combines TRBV7-9 with TRBJ2-7; 9 bases align to TRBD1. CDR3 length equals 15 residues. Losses at the gene ends were 1 base for V and 2 bases for J; bases not matched to a gene: 3. Germline V lookup: CDR1 SEHNR, CDR2 FQNEAQ (reference sequence). Here the CDR3 DNA reads TGTGCCAGCAGCTTAGAAAGGGACAGGGCCTACGAGCAGTACTTC. It yields the protein CASSLERDRAYEQYF.